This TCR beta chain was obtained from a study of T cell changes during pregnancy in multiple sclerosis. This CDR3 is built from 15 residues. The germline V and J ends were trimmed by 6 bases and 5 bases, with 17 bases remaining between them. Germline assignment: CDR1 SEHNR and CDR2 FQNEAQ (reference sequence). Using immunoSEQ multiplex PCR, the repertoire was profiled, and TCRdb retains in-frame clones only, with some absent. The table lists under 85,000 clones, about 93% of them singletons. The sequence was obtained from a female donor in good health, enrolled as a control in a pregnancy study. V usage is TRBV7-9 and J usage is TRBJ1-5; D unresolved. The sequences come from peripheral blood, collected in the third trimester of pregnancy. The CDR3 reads CASSPEPGPHQPQHF. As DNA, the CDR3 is TGTGCCAGCAGTCCTGAACCAGGCCCCCATCAGCCCCAGCATTTT.